These T cell receptor beta chains were read from a single sample in a study of PD-1 blockade in classical Hodgkin lymphoma. The data were produced by immunoSEQ multiplex PCR, yet TCRdb's version contains in-frame clones alone and is incomplete. The table has about 13,000 clones, around four fifths seen once. The source material was peripheral blood mononuclear cells (PBMCs), sampled at baseline. These receptors all come from a human donor with classical Hodgkin lymphoma. CDR3s leave out the opening cysteine and the closing phenylalanine or tryptophan.

TRBJ1-4,TRBV4-3,ASSQASTGGKLF
TRBJ1-2,TRBV5-1,ASSSGTGVLNYGYT
TRBJ1-5,TRBV18,ASSLNRYQPQH
TRBJ1-5,TRBV4-1,ASSPRTVNQPQH
TRBJ2-7,TRBV7-9,ASSLRGDRAAEQY
TRBJ1-2,TRBV6-1,ASSRQGSNYGYT
TRBJ1-1,TRBV7-2,ASSRGLGISNTEAF
TRBJ2-2,TRBV10-3,AISRLSGPDTGELF
TRBJ2-7,TRBV7-2,ASSPGNRYEQY
TRBJ2-3,TRBV9,ASSPGILAGGPDTQY
TRBJ1-2,TRBV28,ASSSGPPYDGYT
TRBJ2-1,TRBV7-9,ASSLNNVNEQF
TRBJ2-1,TRBV9,ASSVDGTSYNEQF
TRBJ1-6,TRBV4-3,ASSQDLSWESPLH
TRBJ1-3,TRBV2,ASCYQGIGNTIY
TRBJ2-2,TRBV6-6,ASRRDTYTGELF
TRBJ1-2,TRBV18,ASSPASGGLVGYT
TRBJ2-1,TRBV7-9,ASSLDTGTVASEQF
TRBJ2-7,TRBV4-1,ASSQDQGRRGSYEQY
TRBJ1-3,TRBV18,ASSPVFAGTSSLHSGNTIY
TRBJ2-7,TRBV19,ASSTLGRVASGGSYEQY
TRBJ2-3,TRBV6-1,ASSEGWLRNTDTQY
TRBJ2-4,TRBV6-5,ASTTGLVAKNIQY
TRBJ2-5,TRBV7-8,ASSYILGTQY
TRBJ1-1,TRBV18,ASSPTGAGDTEAF
TRBJ2-7,TRBV5-5,ASRPSYGTYEQY
TRBJ2-2,TRBV4-3,ASSPGLSNTGELF
TRBJ2-7,TRBV5-1,ASSLEGLREQY
TRBJ1-2,TRBV7-9,ASSLPHRGRDYGYT
TRBJ1-5,TRBV2,ASSLRARGGQPQH
TRBJ1-5,TRBV6-6,ASRRGLSNQPQH